These 7 T cell receptor beta chains share one sample of origin, sequenced in a study of T-cell memory formation after mild COVID-19. TCRdb independently ran MiXCR on the 5' RACE reads; one entry per CDR3 protein. This sample has about 340,000 distinct CDR3 sequences, with 10% to 15% found just once. The sample was PBMCs or a T cell subset sorted from them (not recorded which). The receptor source for this set is a young man who had mild COVID-19 (a few samples of this study predate the infection). Cell type and time point are not known.

This clonotype has a handful of counts. The rearrangement joins TRBV28 to TRBJ2-3; maybe TRBD1 (7 bases). The ends were cut back, 9 bases at V and 2 bases at J, with 21 bases in the middle. The CDR3 consists of 16 residues. The germline gives CDR1 MDHEN, CDR2 SYDVKM. The CDR3, as DNA: TGTGCCAGTTCCTCCAACAGGGGAGGCTACACAGATACGCAGTATTTT. This gives the protein CASSSNRGGYTDTQYF. The variable domain in full, with the rest retrieved from reference TRBV28 and TRBJ2-3, is DVKVTQSSRYLVKRTGEKVFLECVQDMDHENMFWYRQDPGLGLRLIYFSYDVKMKEKGDIPEGYSVSREKKERFSLILESASTNQTSMYLCASSSNRGGYTDTQYFGPGTRLTVL.

Many counts were recorded for this clonotype. In nucleotides, the CDR3 is TGTGCCAGCAGCTTAATGCTTGCCTCTGGGGAGACCCAGTACTTC. Translating it yields CASSLMLASGETQYF. This chain connects TRBV5-5 to TRBJ2-5; D not certain. The ends were cut back, 2 bases at V and 5 bases at J, with 16 bases in the middle. The CDR3 extends over 15 amino acids. Germline-derived CDR1 and CDR2 are SGHKS and YYEKEE (reference sequence).

A remark on this clonotype: A clone one base away is much larger, so this may be a read error. V is TRBV5-1 and J is TRBJ2-1; 8 nucleotides align to TRBD1. The CDR3 spans 13 residues. Germline CDR1 and CDR2: SGHRS and YFSETQ. CDR3: CASSIGQGYEQLF. The CDR3 nucleotides read TGCGCCAGCAGCATCGGACAGGGCTATGAGCAGTTATTC.

The chain is built from TRBV20-1 and TRBJ2-5; D is undetermined. The V gene lost 1 base and the J gene lost 4 bases, with 7 bases spanning the gap. The CDR3 loop spans 12 amino acids. Germline CDR1 reads DFQATT; CDR2 reads SNEGSKA (reference sequence). CDR3 in amino acids: CSARARAETQYF. The CDR3 DNA follows: TGCAGTGCTAGAGCTAGGGCAGAGACCCAGTACTTC.

This clonotype was counted only a few times. The rearrangement links TRBV20-1 to TRBJ2-2; TRBD1 is a possible D gene (5 bases). The CDR3 totals 13 residues. The V end was cut by 3 bases, the J end by 5 bases, with 10 bases between. CDR1 DFQATT and CDR2 SNEGSKA come from the germline V gene (reference sequence). DNA for the CDR3: TGCAGTGCTAGGACGAGACAGACCGGGGAGCTGTTTTTT. Protein: CSARTRQTGELFF.

The table lists this clonotype with a few counts. The chain employs TRBV7-9 and TRBJ2-3; tentatively, D is TRBD1 (5 bases). Germline V lookup: CDR1 SEHNR, CDR2 FQNEAQ (reference sequence). With 2 bases removed from V and 8 bases from J, the gap between germline ends came to 14 bases. There are 14 residues in the CDR3. DNA of the CDR3: TGTGCCAGCAGCTTACAGGGTCAAGTTGGTACGCAGTATTTT. It specifies CASSLQGQVGTQYF.

V usage is TRBV4-1 and J usage is TRBJ2-7; 11 bases agree with TRBD2. CDR1 is MGHRA, CDR2 YSYEKL, per germline. With V trimmed by 1 base and J by 7 bases, 6 bases remained unmatched. This CDR3 comprises 15 residues. The CDR3 nucleotides read TGCGCCAGCAGCCAAGGTACTAGCGGGGGAGAGGAGCAGTACTTC. Its translation: CASSQGTSGGEEQYF.